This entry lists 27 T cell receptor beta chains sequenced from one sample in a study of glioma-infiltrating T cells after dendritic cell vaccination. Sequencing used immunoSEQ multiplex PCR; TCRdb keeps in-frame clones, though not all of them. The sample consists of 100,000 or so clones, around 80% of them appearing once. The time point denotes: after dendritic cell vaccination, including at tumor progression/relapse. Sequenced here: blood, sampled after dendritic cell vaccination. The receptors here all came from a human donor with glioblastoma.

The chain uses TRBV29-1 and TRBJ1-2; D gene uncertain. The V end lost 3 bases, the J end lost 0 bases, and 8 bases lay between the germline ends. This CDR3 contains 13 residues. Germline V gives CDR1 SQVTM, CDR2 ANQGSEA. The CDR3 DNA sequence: TGCAGCGTTGAGCTGGGCTCTAACTATGGCTACACCTTC. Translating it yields CSVELGSNYGYTF.

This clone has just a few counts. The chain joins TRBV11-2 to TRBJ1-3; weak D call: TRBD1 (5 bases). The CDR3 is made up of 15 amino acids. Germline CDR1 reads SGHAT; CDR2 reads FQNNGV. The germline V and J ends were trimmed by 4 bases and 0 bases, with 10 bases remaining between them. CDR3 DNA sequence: TGTGCCAGCAGCTGGAGGGGACTCTCTGGAAACACCATATATTTT. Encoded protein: CASSWRGLSGNTIYF.

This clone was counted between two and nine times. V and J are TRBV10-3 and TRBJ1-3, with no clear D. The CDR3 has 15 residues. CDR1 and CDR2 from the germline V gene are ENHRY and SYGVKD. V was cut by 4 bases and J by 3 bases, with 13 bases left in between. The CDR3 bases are TGTGCCATCAGTGGAGTAGACTCCTTTGGAAACACCATATATTTT. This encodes CAISGVDSFGNTIYF.

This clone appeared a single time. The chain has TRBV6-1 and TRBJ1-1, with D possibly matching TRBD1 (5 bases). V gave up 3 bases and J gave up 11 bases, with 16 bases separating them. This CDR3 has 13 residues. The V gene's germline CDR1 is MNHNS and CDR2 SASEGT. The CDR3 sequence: CASSDRAPPVAFF. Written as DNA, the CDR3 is TGTGCCAGCAGTGACAGGGCTCCCCCGGTGGCTTTCTTT.

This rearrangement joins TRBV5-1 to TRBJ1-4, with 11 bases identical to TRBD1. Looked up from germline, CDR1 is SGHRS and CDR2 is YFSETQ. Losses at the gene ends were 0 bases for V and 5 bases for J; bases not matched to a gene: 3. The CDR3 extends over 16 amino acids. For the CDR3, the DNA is TGCGCCAGCAGCTTGGCCTGGGACAGGGGGAATGAAAAACTGTTTTTT. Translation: CASSLAWDRGNEKLFF.

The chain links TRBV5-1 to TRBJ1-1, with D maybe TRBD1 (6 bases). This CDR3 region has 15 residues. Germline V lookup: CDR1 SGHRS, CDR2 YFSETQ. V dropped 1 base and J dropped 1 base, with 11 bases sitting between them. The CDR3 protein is CASSLRRGANTEAFF. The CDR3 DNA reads TGCGCCAGCAGCTTGCGGCGGGGGGCGAACACTGAAGCTTTCTTT.

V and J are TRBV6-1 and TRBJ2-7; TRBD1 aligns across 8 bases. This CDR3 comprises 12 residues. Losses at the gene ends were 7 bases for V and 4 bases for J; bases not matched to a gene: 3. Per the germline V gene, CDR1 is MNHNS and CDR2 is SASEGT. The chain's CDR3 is CASTDRGYEQYF. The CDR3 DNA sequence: TGTGCCAGCACAGACAGGGGATACGAGCAGTACTTC.

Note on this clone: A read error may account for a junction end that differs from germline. Here the CDR3 DNA reads TGTGCCTTCAGACAGGGACCCTCTAGCACAGATACGCAGTATTTT. It yields the protein CAFRQGPSSTDTQYF. This chain joins TRBV10-3 and TRBJ2-3, with TRBD1 matching over 7 bases. The CDR3 runs 15 residues. Germline CDR1 is ENHRY and CDR2 is SYGVKD.

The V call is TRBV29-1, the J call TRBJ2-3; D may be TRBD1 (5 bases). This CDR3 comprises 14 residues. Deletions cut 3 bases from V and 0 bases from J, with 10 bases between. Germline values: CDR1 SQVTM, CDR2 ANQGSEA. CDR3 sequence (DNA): TGCAGCGTTGATCTGGGGCTTAGCACAGATACGCAGTATTTT. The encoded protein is CSVDLGLSTDTQYF.

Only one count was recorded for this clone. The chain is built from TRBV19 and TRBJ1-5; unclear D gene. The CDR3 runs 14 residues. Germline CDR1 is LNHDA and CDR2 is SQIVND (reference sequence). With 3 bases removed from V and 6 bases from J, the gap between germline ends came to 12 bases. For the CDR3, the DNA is TGTGCCAGTAGTATGGAGGTCAGTTCTCAGCCCCAGCATTTT. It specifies CASSMEVSSQPQHF.

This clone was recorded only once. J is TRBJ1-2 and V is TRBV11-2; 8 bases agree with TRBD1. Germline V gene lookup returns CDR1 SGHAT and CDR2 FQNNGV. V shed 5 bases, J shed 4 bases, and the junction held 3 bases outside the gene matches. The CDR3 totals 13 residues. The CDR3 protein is CASSPTGGYGYTF. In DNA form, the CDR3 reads TGTGCCAGCAGCCCCACAGGGGGCTATGGCTACACCTTC.

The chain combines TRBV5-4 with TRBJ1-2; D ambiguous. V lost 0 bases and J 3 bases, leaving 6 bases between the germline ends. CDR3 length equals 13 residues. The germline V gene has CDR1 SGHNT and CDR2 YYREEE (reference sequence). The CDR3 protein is CASSLVSDYGYTF. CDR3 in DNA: TGTGCCAGCAGCTTGGTTTCCGACTATGGCTACACCTTC. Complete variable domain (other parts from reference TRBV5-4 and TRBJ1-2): ETGVTQSPTHLIKTRGQQVTLRCSSQSGHNTVSWYQQALGQGPQFIFQYYREEENGRGNFPPRFSGLQFPNYSSELNVNALELDDSALYLCASSLVSDYGYTFGSGTRLTVV.

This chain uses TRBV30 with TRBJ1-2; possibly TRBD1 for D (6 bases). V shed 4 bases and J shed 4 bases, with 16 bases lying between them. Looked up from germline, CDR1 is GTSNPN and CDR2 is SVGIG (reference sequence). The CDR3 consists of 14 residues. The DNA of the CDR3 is TGTGCCTGGATTCGAGGGGGGGGCAGCTATGGCTACACCTTC. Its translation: CAWIRGGGSYGYTF.

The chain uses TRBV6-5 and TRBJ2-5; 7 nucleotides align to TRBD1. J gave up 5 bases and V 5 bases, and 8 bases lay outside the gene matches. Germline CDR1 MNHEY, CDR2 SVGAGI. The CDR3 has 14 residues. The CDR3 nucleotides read TGTGCCAGCAGTCCACCTGACAGGGTGGAGACCCAGTACTTC. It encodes CASSPPDRVETQYF.

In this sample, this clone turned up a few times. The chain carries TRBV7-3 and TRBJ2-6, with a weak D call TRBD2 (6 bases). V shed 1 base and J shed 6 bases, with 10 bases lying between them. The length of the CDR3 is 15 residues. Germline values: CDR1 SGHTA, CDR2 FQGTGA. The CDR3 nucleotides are TGTGCCAGCAGCTTAAATGGGGAGGAGGCCAACGTCCTGACTTTC. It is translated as CASSLNGEEANVLTF.

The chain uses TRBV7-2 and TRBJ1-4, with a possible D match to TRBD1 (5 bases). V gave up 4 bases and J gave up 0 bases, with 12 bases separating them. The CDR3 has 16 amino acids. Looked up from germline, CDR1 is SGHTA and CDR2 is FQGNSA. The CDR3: CASSSQGTATNEKLFF. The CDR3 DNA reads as TGTGCCAGCAGCTCTCAGGGTACGGCAACTAATGAAAAACTGTTTTTT.

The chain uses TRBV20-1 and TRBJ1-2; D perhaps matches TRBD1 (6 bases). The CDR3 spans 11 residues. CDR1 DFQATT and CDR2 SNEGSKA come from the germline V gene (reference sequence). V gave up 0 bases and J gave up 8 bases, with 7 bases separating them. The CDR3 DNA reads TGCAGTGCTAGAGACAGGGGCGGCTACACCTTC. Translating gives CSARDRGGYTF.

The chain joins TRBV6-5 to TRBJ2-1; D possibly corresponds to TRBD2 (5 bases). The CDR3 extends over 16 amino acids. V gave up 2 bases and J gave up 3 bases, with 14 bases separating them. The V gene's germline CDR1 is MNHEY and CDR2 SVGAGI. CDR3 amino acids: CASSYARASGYNEQFF. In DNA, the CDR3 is TGTGCCAGCAGTTACGCTCGGGCCAGCGGCTACAATGAGCAGTTCTTC.

CDR3 DNA: TGTGCCAGCAGTTCCGTCTTAGATACGCAGTATTTT. It translates to CASSSVLDTQYF. The chain is built from TRBV28 and TRBJ2-3; D unresolved. Looked up from germline, CDR1 is MDHEN and CDR2 is SYDVKM. V shed 4 bases and J shed 5 bases, with 7 bases lying between them. The CDR3 is made up of 12 amino acids.

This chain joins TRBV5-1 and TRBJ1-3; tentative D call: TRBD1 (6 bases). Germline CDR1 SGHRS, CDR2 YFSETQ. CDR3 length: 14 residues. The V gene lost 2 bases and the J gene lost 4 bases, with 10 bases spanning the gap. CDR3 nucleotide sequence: TGCGCCAGCAGCTTAGGACAGCTGGGAAACACCATATATTTT. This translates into CASSLGQLGNTIYF.

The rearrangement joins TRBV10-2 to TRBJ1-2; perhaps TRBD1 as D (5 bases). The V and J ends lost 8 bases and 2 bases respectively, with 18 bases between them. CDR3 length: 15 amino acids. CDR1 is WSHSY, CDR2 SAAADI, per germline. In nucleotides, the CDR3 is TGCGCCAGCGGCGAGATCCGGACACCAAACTATGGCTACACCTTC. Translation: CASGEIRTPNYGYTF.

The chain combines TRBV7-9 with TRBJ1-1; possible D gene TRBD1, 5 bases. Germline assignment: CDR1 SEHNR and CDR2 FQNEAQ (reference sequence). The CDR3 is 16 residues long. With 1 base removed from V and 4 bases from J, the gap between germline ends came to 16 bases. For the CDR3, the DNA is TGTGCCAGCAGCTTAGAGGTAGGGGCGCGGGGCACTGAAGCTTTCTTT. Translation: CASSLEVGARGTEAFF.

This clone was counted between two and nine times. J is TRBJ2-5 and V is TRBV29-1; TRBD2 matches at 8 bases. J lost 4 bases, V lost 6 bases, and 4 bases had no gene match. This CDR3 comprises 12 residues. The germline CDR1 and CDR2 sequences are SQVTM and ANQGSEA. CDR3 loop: CSVGTSAETQYF. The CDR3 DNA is TGCAGCGTGGGGACTAGTGCAGAGACCCAGTACTTC.

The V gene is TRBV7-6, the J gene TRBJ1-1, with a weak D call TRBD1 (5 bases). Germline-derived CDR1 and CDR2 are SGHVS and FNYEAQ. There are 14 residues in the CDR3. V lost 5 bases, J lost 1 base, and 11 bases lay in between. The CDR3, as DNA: TGTGCCAGCAGCCCTAGACAGAGGAACACTGAAGCTTTCTTT. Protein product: CASSPRQRNTEAFF.

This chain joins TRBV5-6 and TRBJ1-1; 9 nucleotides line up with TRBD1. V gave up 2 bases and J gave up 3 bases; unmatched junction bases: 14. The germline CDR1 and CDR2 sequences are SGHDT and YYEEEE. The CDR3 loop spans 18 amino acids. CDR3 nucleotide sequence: TGTGCCAGCAGCTTCGTCCACAGGGGGCGCCTCGGGGACACTGAAGCTTTCTTT. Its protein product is CASSFVHRGRLGDTEAFF.

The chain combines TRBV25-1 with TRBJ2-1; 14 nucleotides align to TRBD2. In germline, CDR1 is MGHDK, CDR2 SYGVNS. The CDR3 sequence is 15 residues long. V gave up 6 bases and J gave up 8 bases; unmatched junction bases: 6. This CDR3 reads CASSRLAGGLDEQFF. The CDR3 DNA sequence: TGTGCCAGCAGCCGACTAGCGGGAGGGTTAGATGAGCAGTTCTTC.

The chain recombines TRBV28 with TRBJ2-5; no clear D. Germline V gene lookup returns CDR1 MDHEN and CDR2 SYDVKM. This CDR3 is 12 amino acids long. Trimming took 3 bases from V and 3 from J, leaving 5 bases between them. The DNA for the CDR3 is TGTGCCAGCAGTTTTAGAAAAGAGACCCAGTACTTC. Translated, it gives CASSFRKETQYF.